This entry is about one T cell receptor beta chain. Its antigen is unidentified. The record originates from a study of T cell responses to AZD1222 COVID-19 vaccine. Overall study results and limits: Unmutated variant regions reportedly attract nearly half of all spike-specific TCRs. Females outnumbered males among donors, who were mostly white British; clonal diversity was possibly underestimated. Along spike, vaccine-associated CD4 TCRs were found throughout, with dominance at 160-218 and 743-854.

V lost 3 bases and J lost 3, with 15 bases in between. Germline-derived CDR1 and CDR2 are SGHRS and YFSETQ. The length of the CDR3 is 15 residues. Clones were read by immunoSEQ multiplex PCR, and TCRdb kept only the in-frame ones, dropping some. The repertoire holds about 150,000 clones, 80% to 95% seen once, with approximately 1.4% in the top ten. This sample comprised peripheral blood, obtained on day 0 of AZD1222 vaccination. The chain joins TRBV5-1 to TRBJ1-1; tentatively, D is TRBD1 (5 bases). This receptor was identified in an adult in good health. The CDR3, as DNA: TGCGCCAGCAGCTGGCTGGGGGGTGTGGACACTGAAGCTTTCTTT. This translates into CASSWLGGVDTEAFF. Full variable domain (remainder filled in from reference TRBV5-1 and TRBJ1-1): KAGVTQTPRYLIKTRGQQVTLSCSPISGHRSVSWYQQTPGQGLQFLFEYFSETQRNKGNFPGRFSGRQFSNSRSEMNVSTLELGDSALYLCASSWLGGVDTEAFFGQGTRLTVV.